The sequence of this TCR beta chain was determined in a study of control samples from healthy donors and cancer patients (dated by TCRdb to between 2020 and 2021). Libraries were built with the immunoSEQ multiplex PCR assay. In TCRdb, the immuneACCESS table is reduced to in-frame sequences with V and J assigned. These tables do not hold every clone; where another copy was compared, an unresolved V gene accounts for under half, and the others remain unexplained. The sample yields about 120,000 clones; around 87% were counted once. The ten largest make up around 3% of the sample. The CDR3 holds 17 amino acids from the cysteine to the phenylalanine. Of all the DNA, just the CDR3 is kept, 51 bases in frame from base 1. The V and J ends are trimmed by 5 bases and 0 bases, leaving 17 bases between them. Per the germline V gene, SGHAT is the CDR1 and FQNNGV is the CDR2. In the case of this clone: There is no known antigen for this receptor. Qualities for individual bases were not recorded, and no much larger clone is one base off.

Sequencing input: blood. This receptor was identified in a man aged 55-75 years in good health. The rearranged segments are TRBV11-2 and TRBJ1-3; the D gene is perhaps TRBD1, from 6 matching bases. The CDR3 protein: CASSRVRGGGSGNTIYF. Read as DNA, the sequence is TGTGCCAGCAGCCGAGTCAGGGGAGGAGGCTCTGGAAACACCATATATTTT.